This TCR beta chain was identified during a study of T cells in Graves' hyperthyroidism and ophthalmopathy. Regarding the study as a whole: Peripheral blood also featured most of the thyroid clonotypes expanded above 0.001.

TCR beta CDR3 regions were amplified from RNA. The TCR CDR3 first-round RT-PCR relied on the HTBI primer set. TCRdb re-derived calls from the multiplex PCR reads in MiXCR, one entry per CDR3 protein. The sample lists about 340,000 distinct CDR3 sequences, 21% occurring once. This CDR3 contains 16 residues. CDR1 and CDR2 from the germline V gene are MDHEN and SYDVKM. J was trimmed by 3 bases and V by 5 bases; bases with no gene match: 5. This clonotype was recorded at least ten times. As yet, its antigen is unknown. Stable Graves' hyperthyroidism denoted no ophthalmopathy progression over 18 months. The hyperthyroidism patients had all been newly diagnosed, and their disease duration was under 2 months. Their ages ranged from 18 to 65 years. Clinical symptoms, serum thyroxine, TRAb, thyroid ultrasound and orbital computed tomography informed diagnoses.

The sample taken for sequencing was blood. The TCR originated in a woman aged 45-60 years with Graves' hyperthyroidism. This chain links TRBV28 with TRBJ2-3; 13 bases map to TRBD2. CDR3 residues: CASSLWTSGGTDTQYF. The CDR3 DNA sequence: TGTGCCAGCAGTCTCTGGACTAGCGGGGGAACAGATACGCAGTATTTT.